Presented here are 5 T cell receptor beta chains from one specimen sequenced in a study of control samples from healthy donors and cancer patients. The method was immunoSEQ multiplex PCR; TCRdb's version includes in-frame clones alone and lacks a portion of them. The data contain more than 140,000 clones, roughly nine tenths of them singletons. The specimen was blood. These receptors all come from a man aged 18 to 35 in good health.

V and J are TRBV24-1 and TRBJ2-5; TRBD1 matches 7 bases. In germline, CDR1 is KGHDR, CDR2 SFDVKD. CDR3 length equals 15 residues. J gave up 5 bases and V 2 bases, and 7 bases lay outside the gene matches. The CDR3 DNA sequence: TGTGCCACCAGTGATTCTCTACCGGGACAGGAGACCCAGTACTTC. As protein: CATSDSLPGQETQYF.

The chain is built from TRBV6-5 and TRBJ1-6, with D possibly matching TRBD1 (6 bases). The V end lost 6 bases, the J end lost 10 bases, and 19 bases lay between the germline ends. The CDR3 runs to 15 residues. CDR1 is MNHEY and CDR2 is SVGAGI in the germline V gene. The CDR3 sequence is CASSLKGDGKSPLHF. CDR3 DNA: TGTGCCAGCAGCCTTAAGGGGGATGGGAAATCACCCCTCCACTTT.

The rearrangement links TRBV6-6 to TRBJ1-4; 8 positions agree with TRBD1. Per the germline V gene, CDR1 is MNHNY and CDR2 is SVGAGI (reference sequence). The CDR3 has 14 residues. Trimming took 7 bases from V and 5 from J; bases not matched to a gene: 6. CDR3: CASTQGASNEKLFF. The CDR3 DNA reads TGTGCCAGCACCCAGGGGGCGTCAAATGAAAAACTGTTTTTT.

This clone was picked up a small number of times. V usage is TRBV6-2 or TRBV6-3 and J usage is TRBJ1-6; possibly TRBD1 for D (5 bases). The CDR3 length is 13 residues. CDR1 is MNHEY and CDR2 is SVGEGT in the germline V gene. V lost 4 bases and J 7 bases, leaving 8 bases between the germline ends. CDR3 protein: CASSLTENSPLHF. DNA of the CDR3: TGTGCCAGCAGTTTGACAGAGAATTCACCCCTCCACTTT.

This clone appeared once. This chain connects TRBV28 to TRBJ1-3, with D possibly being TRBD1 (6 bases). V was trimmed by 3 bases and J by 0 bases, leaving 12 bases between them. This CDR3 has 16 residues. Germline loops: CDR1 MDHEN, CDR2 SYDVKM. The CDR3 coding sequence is TGTGCCAGCAGTTTTGGACAGCGGAGCTCTGGAAACACCATATATTTT. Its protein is CASSFGQRSSGNTIYF.